The rows below give T cell receptor beta chains drawn from one sample of a study of blood T cell repertoires in COVID-19. The protocol was immunoSEQ multiplex PCR, while the TCRdb copy is restricted to in-frame clones and leaves out a portion. The data show approximately 280,000 clones, with around 89% seen just once and about 1.5% held by the top ten. Material for sequencing was PBMCs or T cells enriched from blood (not recorded which). The receptors come from a woman aged 18-30 years with acute COVID-19. The CDR3 runs from the conserved cysteine through the conserved F or W. A D gene is named only where the DNA matches it firmly. Clone size is given for some rows only: seen once, a few or many times, or a class if the clone is expanded.

.	TRBJ2-3	.	TRBV29-1	CSVAKDTDTQYF	TGCAGCGTTGCTAAAGACACAGATACGCAGTATTTT
.	TRBJ1-3	.	TRBV5-8	CASSGGNRFSGNTIYF	TGTGCCAGCAGCGGGGGGAACAGGTTCTCTGGAAACACCATATATTTT
.	TRBJ1-1	.	TRBV18	CASSLGRNTEAFF	TGTGCCAGCTCACTGGGGCGAAACACTGAAGCTTTCTTT
.	TRBJ1-2	.	TRBV14	CASSQGGTTRYGYTF	TGTGCCAGCAGCCAAGGGGGCACTACTCGCTATGGCTACACCTTC
TRBD2	TRBJ2-5	.	TRBV5-4	CASSLDVLAGGRETQYF	TGTGCCAGCAGCTTGGATGTACTAGCGGGAGGTCGGGAGACCCAGTACTTC
TRBD1	TRBJ2-7	once	TRBV7-2	CASSLGTGNSYEQYF	TGTGCCAGCAGCCTCGGGACAGGGAATTCCTACGAGCAGTACTTC
TRBD2	TRBJ2-1	.	TRBV11-2	CASSWTSGSGSYNEQFF	TGTGCCAGCAGTTGGACTAGCGGGAGTGGCTCCTACAATGAGCAGTTCTTC
.	TRBJ1-4	.	TRBV30	CAWSDQVNEKLFF	TGTGCCTGGAGTGACCAGGTTAATGAAAAACTGTTTTTT
.	TRBJ2-1	.	TRBV7-2	CASSLAGAPYNEQFF	TGTGCCAGCAGCTTAGCGGGAGCCCCCTACAATGAGCAGTTCTTC
.	TRBJ2-7	.	TRBV5-6	CASSLYPGNYEQYF	TGTGCCAGCAGCTTGTATCCGGGGAACTACGAGCAGTACTTC
TRBD1	TRBJ1-2	once	TRBV15	CATTPTGGSGYTF	TGTGCCACCACCCCGACAGGGGGCAGTGGCTACACCTTC
TRBD2	TRBJ2-3	.	TRBV7-9	CASSLVTAGVGDTQYF	TGTGCCAGCAGCTTAGTAACAGCGGGAGTTGGAGATACGCAGTATTTT
TRBD2	TRBJ2-5	.	TRBV19	CASSFWREKQETQYF	TGTGCCAGTAGTTTCTGGCGGGAGAAACAAGAGACCCAGTACTTC
.	TRBJ1-2	.	TRBV2	CASRQILDGYTF	TGTGCCAGCAGACAAATCCTCGATGGCTACACCTTC
.	TRBJ2-5	.	TRBV28	CASSPYRSQETQYF	TGTGCCAGCAGTCCATACAGGTCGCAAGAGACCCAGTACTTC
TRBD1	TRBJ1-2	.	TRBV19	CASSTGQGVGGYTF	TGTGCCAGTAGTACGGGACAGGGGGTAGGTGGCTACACCTTC
TRBD1	TRBJ1-3	.	TRBV18	CASSHQDRGNTIYF	TGTGCCAGCTCACATCAGGACAGGGGAAACACCATATATTTT
.	TRBJ1-3	few	TRBV15	CATSRDLAGAGNTIYF	TGTGCCACCAGCAGAGATTTAGCGGGTGCTGGAAACACCATATATTTT
TRBD2	TRBJ2-1	.	TRBV12-3/TRBV12-4	CASSLSGSRQFF	TGTGCCAGCAGTCTAAGCGGGAGTCGGCAGTTCTTC
.	TRBJ2-2	.	TRBV19	CASSMLGAVGELFF	TGTGCCAGTAGTATGCTGGGGGCTGTCGGGGAGCTGTTTTTT
TRBD2	TRBJ2-1	once	TRBV11-2	CASSNPLSGSIDEQFF	TGTGCCAGCAGCAACCCTTTGAGCGGGAGCATCGATGAGCAGTTCTTC
TRBD2	TRBJ2-5	.	TRBV27	CASSPQLAGGPGSAQYF	TGTGCCAGCAGTCCTCAACTAGCGGGAGGGCCAGGCTCGGCCCAGTACTTC
TRBD2	TRBJ2-1	.	TRBV5-6	CATLTSGSGSYNEQFF	TGTGCCACCCTTACTAGCGGGAGTGGCTCCTACAATGAGCAGTTCTTC
TRBD1	TRBJ1-2	.	TRBV4-1	CASSAGQGANVRGYTF	TGCGCCAGCAGCGCTGGACAGGGGGCGAACGTTCGTGGCTACACCTTC
TRBD2	TRBJ2-1	.	TRBV28	CASSLAGGTNEQFF	TGTGCCAGCAGTTTAGCGGGAGGCACCAATGAGCAGTTCTTC
TRBD2	TRBJ2-1	.	TRBV28	CASSMTSGTPYNEQFF	TGTGCCAGCAGTATGACTAGCGGGACCCCCTACAATGAGCAGTTCTTC